The 15 T cell receptor beta chains presented below share a single source sample, sequenced in a study of shared clonotypes between healthy human individuals. TCRdb's table, derived via immunoSEQ multiplex PCR, lists solely in-frame clones and lacks some. The sample carries nearly 750,000 clones, approximately 72% recorded once. Sequenced: memory CD4+ T cells sorted from blood. This sample's subset: CD45RA-negative fraction. These receptors were taken from a woman in her twenties or thirties in good health.

This clone was seen more than once but under ten times. The genes are TRBV21-1 and TRBJ2-1; the DNA was not compared with TRBD2, the D call given in the table. TRBV21-1 is described as a pseudogene. This CDR3 is 16 amino acids long. The CDR3 DNA reads TGTGCCAGCAGAAGTTCTAGCGGGGGAGCAATGTATGAGCAGTTCTTC. The encoded protein is CASRSSSGGAMYEQFF.

This clone was seen a single time. Additional DNA sequences in this sample encode the identical CDR3. The rearrangement links TRBV19 to TRBJ2-7; D is ambiguous. The CDR3 is 13 residues long. Trimming removed 5 bases from V and 1 base from J, with 9 bases in between. Germline CDR1 LNHDA, CDR2 SQIVND (reference sequence). The CDR3 loop reads CASSRSGSYEQYF. The CDR3 bases are TGTGCCAGTAGTCGTAGTGGGTCCTACGAGCAGTACTTC.

The rearrangement uses TRBV6-5 and TRBJ1-5; no firm D call. V shed 3 bases and J shed 6 bases, with 15 bases lying between them. The CDR3 is 15 residues long. Germline V gene data show CDR1 as MNHEY and CDR2 as SVGAGI. CDR3 DNA: TGTGCCAGCAGTTATAACGGGTTGCCTGGTCAGCCCCAGCATTTT. Its translation is CASSYNGLPGQPQHF.

With respect to this clone: This sample includes further DNA sequences coding for the same CDR3. The chain recombines TRBV28 with TRBJ2-7; D unclear. With 6 bases removed from V and 3 bases from J, the gap between germline ends came to 6 bases. The CDR3 is made up of 11 amino acids. Germline V gene lookup returns CDR1 MDHEN and CDR2 SYDVKM. The CDR3 nucleotides are TGTGCCAGCAGGCAATACTACGAGCAGTACTTC. Protein: CASRQYYEQYF.

The chain recombines TRBV27 with TRBJ2-2; 12 nucleotides match TRBD1. Per germline, CDR1 MNHEY and CDR2 SMNVEV (reference sequence). The junction had 4 bases not matched to a gene; V was cut back by 3 bases and J by 5 bases. The CDR3 contains 16 residues. The CDR3 coding sequence is TGTGCCAGCAGTTTCGGGACAGGGGGCTCTACCGGGGAGCTGTTTTTT. This translates into CASSFGTGGSTGELFF.

The chain uses TRBV5-1 and TRBJ1-1, with a weak D call TRBD1 (5 bases). CDR1 and CDR2 from the germline V gene are SGHRS and YFSETQ. The ends were cut back, 5 bases at V and 3 bases at J, with 14 bases in the middle. The CDR3 has 14 amino acids. The CDR3 nucleotides are TGCGCCAGCAGTCATAAGGGGTTAGACACTGAAGCTTTCTTT. This gives the protein CASSHKGLDTEAFF.

The table lists this clone with a few counts. Other DNA sequences in this specimen translate into the identical CDR3. The chain carries TRBV28 and TRBJ1-2, with 8 bases identical to TRBD1. Losses at the gene ends were 5 bases for V and 1 base for J; bases not matched to a gene: 3. Germline CDR1 and CDR2: MDHEN and SYDVKM. CDR3 length: 14 residues. The CDR3 loop reads CASSVDRDNYGYTF. CDR3 DNA sequence: TGTGCCAGCAGTGTGGACAGGGATAACTATGGCTACACCTTC.

The chain employs TRBV11-2 and TRBJ2-3, with 10 positions matching TRBD2. CDR3 size: 17 residues. V lost 0 bases to trimming and J lost 2 bases; unmatched junction nucleotides: 5. Looked up from germline, CDR1 is SGHAT and CDR2 is FQNNGV. The CDR3, as DNA: TGTGCCAGCAGCTTAGACCTAGCGGGAGACCCCACAGATACGCAGTATTTT. It codes for CASSLDLAGDPTDTQYF.

The V call is TRBV30, the J call TRBJ1-1; D gene uncertain. The CDR3 spans 12 residues. With 8 bases removed from V and 7 bases from J, the gap between germline ends came to 17 bases. CDR1 is GTSNPN and CDR2 is SVGIG in the germline V gene (reference sequence). CDR3 DNA: TGTGCCCAGACTCGAGGGAGCTATGAAGCTTTCTTT. As protein: CAQTRGSYEAFF.

The rearrangement links TRBV28 to TRBJ2-1; TRBD2 matches 15 bases. Per germline, CDR1 MDHEN and CDR2 SYDVKM. Trimming cost V 6 bases and J 12 bases; bases outside gene matches: 30. The length of the CDR3 is 22 residues. CDR3 nucleotides: TGTGCCAGCAGCACTACCTATAGTCCGGGACTAGCGGGAGGTAGGGCCCCCAAGGGGCAGTTCTTC. This translates into CASSTTYSPGLAGGRAPKGQFF.

This rearrangement joins TRBV6-6 to TRBJ2-5; D might be TRBD2 (6 bases). The CDR3 totals 15 residues. Germline V gives CDR1 MNHNY, CDR2 SVGAGI (reference sequence). V gave up 2 bases and J gave up 5 bases, with 15 bases separating them. The CDR3 DNA follows: TGTGCCAGCAGTTACCAGGGACTGATTCAGGAGACCCAGTACTTC. This gives the protein CASSYQGLIQETQYF.

V gene TRBV9 combines with J gene TRBJ2-1, with 10 bases that match TRBD2. Trimming took 0 bases from V and 7 from J; bases not matched to a gene: 7. This CDR3 is built from 16 residues. From germline, CDR1 is SGDLS and CDR2 YYNGEE. The CDR3 here is CASSVAPSGSWNEQFF. The CDR3, as DNA: TGTGCCAGCAGCGTAGCACCTAGCGGGAGTTGGAATGAGCAGTTCTTC. Combining the CDR3 with reference TRBV9 and TRBJ2-1 gives the whole variable domain DSGVTQTPKHLITATGQRVTLRCSPRSGDLSVYWYQQSLDQGLQFLIQYYNGEERAKGNILERFSAQQFPDLHSELNLSSLELGDSALYFCASSVAPSGSWNEQFFGPGTRLTVL.

This clone was picked up a small number of times. Other DNA sequences in the same sample also yield this CDR3. Here the CDR3 reads CASSPYQETQYF. CDR3 nucleotide sequence: TGTGCCAGCAGCCCGTACCAAGAGACCCAGTACTTC. The chain has TRBV7-2 and TRBJ2-5; D is ambiguous. CDR3 length: 12 residues. V was pared by 5 bases and J by 0 bases, with 4 bases between. Germline V gives CDR1 SGHTA, CDR2 FQGNSA.

This chain links TRBV19 with TRBJ1-1, with D unresolved. This CDR3 comprises 14 residues. V was cut by 4 bases and J by 2 bases, with 11 bases left in between. Germline-derived CDR1 and CDR2 are LNHDA and SQIVND (reference sequence). CDR3 sequence reads: CASSTPGSNTEAFF. DNA for the CDR3: TGTGCCAGTAGTACCCCCGGGTCTAACACTGAAGCTTTCTTT. The variable domain in full, with the rest retrieved from reference TRBV19 and TRBJ1-1, is DGGITQSPKYLFRKEGQNVTLSCEQNLNHDAMYWYRQDPGQGLRLIYYSQIVNDFQKGDIAEGYSVSREKKESFPLTVTSAQKNPTAFYLCASSTPGSNTEAFFGQGTRLTVV.

The chain couples TRBV19 to TRBJ2-3, with D hard to call. CDR1 is LNHDA and CDR2 is SQIVND in the germline V gene (reference sequence). The CDR3 is 12 residues long. Trimming pared 3 bases from V and 7 bases from J, leaving 8 bases between. The DNA for the CDR3 is TGTGCCAGTAGTATTACCGCAAATACGCAGTATTTT. Translating it yields CASSITANTQYF.